The 9 T cell receptor beta chains below were found in one sample sequenced in a study of T cells in Graves' hyperthyroidism and ophthalmopathy. TCR beta CDR3 regions were amplified from RNA transcripts. Using the HTBI primer set, a first-round RT-PCR was run on the TCR CDR3. MiXCR was run by TCRdb on the multiplex PCR reads, yielding one entry per CDR3 protein. The repertoire holds roughly 45,000 distinct CDR3 sequences, with approximately 50% as singletons. Sequenced input: peripheral blood or thyroid tissue (not recorded which). These receptors all stem from a woman aged 45 to 65 with Graves' hyperthyroidism.

Worth noting for this clonotype: The DNA is omitted, as the CDR3 cannot be located on it reliably, and the CDR3 follows TCRdb's listing. This CDR3 reads CASSAKQVTNDYTFGSGSCFF. The chain has TRBV2 and TRBJ2-2; TRBD1 reflects the table's D call only, with no check against the DNA. With termini counted, the CDR3 has 21 amino acids. CDR1 and CDR2 (germline): SNHLY, FYNNEI.

This clonotype was counted ten times or more. The rearrangement joins TRBV2 to TRBJ1-6; 7 bases are shared with TRBD1. Germline-derived CDR1 and CDR2 are SNHLY and FYNNEI. The length of the CDR3 is 14 residues. After removal of 5 bases from V and 4 bases from J, the junction contained 2 bases not matched to a gene. The DNA for the CDR3 is TGTGCCAGCAGTACGACAGGGTATAATTCACCCCTCCACTTT. Its translation is CASSTTGYNSPLHF.

The chain links TRBV2 to TRBJ1-5; 9 bases agree with TRBD1. This CDR3 comprises 13 residues. Germline V CDR1 and CDR2: SNHLY, FYNNEI. V lost 6 bases, J lost 6 bases, and 3 bases stayed unmatched. The CDR3 DNA follows: TGTGCCAGCAGCGGGACAGGGACTCAGCCCCAGCATTTT. This sequence encodes CASSGTGTQPQHF.

This chain links TRBV10-3 with TRBJ2-3; 12 bases map to TRBD1. The V gene's germline CDR1 is ENHRY and CDR2 SYGVKD. Germline trimming cut 5 bases from V and 2 bases from J; bases unmatched to any gene: 2. The CDR3 contains 15 residues. The CDR3 coding sequence is TGTGCCATCAGTCCGGGACAGGGGGCCACAGATACGCAGTATTTT. As protein: CAISPGQGATDTQYF.

This clonotype appeared a few times. A much more abundant neighbour one base away suggests this may be a read error. V usage is TRBV5-1 and J usage is TRBJ1-4; D remains unclear. The length of the CDR3 is 14 residues. The V gene lost 4 bases and the J gene lost 3 bases, with 10 bases spanning the gap. Germline loops: CDR1 SGHRS, CDR2 YFSETQ. The CDR3 region has the DNA TGCGCCAGCAGCGAGATCGGGGCTAATGAAAAACTGTTTTTT. Translating gives CASSEIGANEKLFF. The entire variable domain, with the rest obtained from reference TRBV5-1 and TRBJ1-4, is as follows: KAGVTQTPRYLIKTRGQQVTLSCSPISGHRSVSWYQQTPGQGLQFLFEYFSETQRNKGNFPGRFSGRQFSNSRSEMNVSTLELGDSALYLCASSEIGANEKLFFGSGTQLSVL.

CDR3 nucleotide sequence: TGTGCCACCAGCTTTGTACAGGGGGACGGCTACACCATATATTTT. Translated, it gives CATSFVQGDGYTIYF. This chain links TRBV15 with TRBJ1-3; 8 bases map to TRBD1. Losses at the gene ends were 5 bases for V and 8 bases for J; bases not matched to a gene: 11. The CDR3 is 15 residues long. The germline CDR1 and CDR2 sequences are LNHNV and YYDKDF (reference sequence).

The table lists this clonotype with many counts. CDR3 coding DNA: TGCAGTGCTAGAGATCCACTAGCGGGAGGGAACACCGGGGAGCTGTTTTTT. Its translation is CSARDPLAGGNTGELFF. The J gene is TRBJ2-2, the V gene TRBV20-1; TRBD2 aligns across 12 bases. The V gene end was trimmed by 0 bases and the J gene end by 1 base; junction bases not matched to a gene: 3. Per the germline V gene, CDR1 is DFQATT and CDR2 is SNEGSKA (reference sequence). This CDR3 is built from 17 residues.

Relative to its sample, this clonotype is medium-sized. J is TRBJ2-5 and V is TRBV2, with D uncertain. Germline values: CDR1 SNHLY, CDR2 FYNNEI. Trimming pared 2 bases from V and 5 bases from J, leaving 9 bases between. This CDR3 comprises 13 residues. The CDR3 region has the DNA TGTGCCAGCAGTGAATGGACCCTCGAGACCCAGTACTTC. Protein sequence: CASSEWTLETQYF.

This clonotype came up many times. The V and J genes are TRBV25-1 and TRBJ1-3, with D perhaps matching TRBD1 (5 bases). Trimming took 5 bases from V and 0 from J, leaving 11 bases between them. Germline V gives CDR1 MGHDK, CDR2 SYGVNS. This CDR3 spans 15 amino acids. DNA of the CDR3: TGTGCCAGCAGTAAGACAGTGAGCTCTGGAAACACCATATATTTT. Protein: CASSKTVSSGNTIYF.